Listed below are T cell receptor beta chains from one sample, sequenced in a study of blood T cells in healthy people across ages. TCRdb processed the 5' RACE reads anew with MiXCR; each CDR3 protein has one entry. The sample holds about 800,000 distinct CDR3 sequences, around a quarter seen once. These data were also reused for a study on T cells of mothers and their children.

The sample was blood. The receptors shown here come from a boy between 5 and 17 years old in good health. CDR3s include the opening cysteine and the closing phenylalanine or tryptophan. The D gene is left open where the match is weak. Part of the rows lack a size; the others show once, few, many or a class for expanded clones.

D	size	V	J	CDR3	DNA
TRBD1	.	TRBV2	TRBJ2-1	CASSRTGGDYNEQFF	TGTGCCAGCAGCCGAACAGGGGGTGACTACAATGAGCAGTTCTTC
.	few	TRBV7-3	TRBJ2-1	CASSPMGRGSLYNEQFF	TGTGCCAGCAGTCCCATGGGACGAGGGTCCCTCTACAATGAGCAGTTCTTC
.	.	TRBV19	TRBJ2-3	CASSRQVSRTDTQYF	TGTGCCAGTAGTAGACAGGTTTCCCGCACAGATACGCAGTATTTT
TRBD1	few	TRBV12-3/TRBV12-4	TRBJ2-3	CASSRYPAPGTGGTDTQYF	TGTGCCAGCAGCCGATACCCGGCCCCCGGGACAGGGGGCACAGATACGCAGTATTTT
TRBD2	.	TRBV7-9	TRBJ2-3	CASSYSSGFNTDTQYF	TGTGCCAGCAGCTATTCTAGCGGATTCAACACAGATACGCAGTATTTT
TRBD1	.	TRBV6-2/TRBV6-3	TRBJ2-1	CASSAWTGNYNEQFF	TGTGCCAGCAGTGCGTGGACAGGGAACTACAATGAGCAGTTCTTC
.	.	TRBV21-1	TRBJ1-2	CASSYKGGCYGYTF	TGTGCCAGCAGCTATAAAGGGGGGTGCTATGGCTACACCTTC
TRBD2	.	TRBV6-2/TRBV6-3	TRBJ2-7	CASKTGGAYEQYF	TGTGCCAGCAAAACGGGAGGGGCGTACGAGCAGTACTTC
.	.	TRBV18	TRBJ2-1	CASSHIQGPSSYNEQFF	TGTGCCAGCTCGCATATTCAGGGACCGAGCTCCTACAATGAGCAGTTCTTC
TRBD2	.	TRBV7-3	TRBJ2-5	CASSLYGGGETQYF	TGTGCCAGCAGCTTATACGGGGGGGGAGAGACCCAGTACTTC
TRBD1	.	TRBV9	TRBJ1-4	CASSRGQDEKLLF	TGTGCCAGCAGCCGGGGACAGGATGAAAAACTGCTTTTT
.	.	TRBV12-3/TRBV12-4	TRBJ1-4	CASSLYPPNEKLFF	TGTGCCAGCAGTTTGTACCCTCCTAATGAAAAACTGTTTTTT
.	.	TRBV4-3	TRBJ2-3	CASSQDAGGTDTQYF	TGCGCCAGCAGCCAAGATGCAGGGGGGACAGATACGCAGTATTTT
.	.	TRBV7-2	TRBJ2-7	CASSFTSPSYEQYF	TGTGCCAGCAGCTTTACTAGCCCGTCCTACGAGCAGTACTTC
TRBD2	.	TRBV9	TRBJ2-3	CASSSRTSRTSTDTQYF	TGTGCCAGCAGCTCCCGGACTAGCCGCACTAGCACAGATACGCAGTATTTT
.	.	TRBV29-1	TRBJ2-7	CSVASGTEQYF	TGCAGCGTTGCATCGGGGACCGAGCAGTACTTC
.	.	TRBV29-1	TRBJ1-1	CSVGQFEAFF	TGCAGCGTTGGGCAATTCGAAGCTTTCTTT
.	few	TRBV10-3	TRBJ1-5	CATGQTNQPQHF	TGTGCCACCGGACAGACTAATCAGCCCCAGCATTTT